What follows are 11 T cell receptor beta chains derived from one specimen sequenced in a study of OX40 agonist ivuxolimab in advanced cancers. TCRdb keeps only in-frame clones here, not all; method: immunoSEQ multiplex PCR. Among approximately 69,000 clones listed, about three quarters were seen once. The input for sequencing was CD4+ or CD8+ T cells sorted from blood, taken in a trial of the OX40 agonist ivuxolimab. These receptors all stem from an adult with an advanced solid tumor such as melanoma, head and neck, liver or kidney cancer.

This chain links TRBV2 with TRBJ1-1; possibly TRBD1 for D (6 bases). This CDR3 has 13 amino acids. CDR1 is SNHLY, CDR2 FYNNEI, per germline. V lost 4 bases and J lost 5, with 11 bases in between. The CDR3 loop is CASSVQGWTEAFF. The CDR3 bases are TGTGCCAGCAGTGTTCAGGGGTGGACTGAAGCTTTCTTT.

The V gene is TRBV6-5, the J gene TRBJ1-2, with D perhaps TRBD1 (5 bases). V dropped 11 bases and J dropped 5 bases, with 12 bases sitting between them. The germline gives CDR1 MNHEY, CDR2 SVGAGI. This CDR3 is built from 11 residues. CDR3 sequence (DNA): TGTGCCGCGACCGGGGGTTATGGCTACACCTTC. Its protein is CAATGGYGYTF.

This clone was observed a handful of times. V gene TRBV30 combines with J gene TRBJ1-5, with a tentative D call TRBD1 (5 bases). In germline, CDR1 is GTSNPN, CDR2 SVGIG (reference sequence). The CDR3 contains 13 residues. The germline V and J ends were trimmed by 3 bases and 0 bases, with 6 bases remaining between them. In nucleotides, the CDR3 is TGTGCCTGGAGCAGGGATAGCAATCAGCCCCAGCATTTT. It is translated as CAWSRDSNQPQHF.

The chain is built from TRBV6-5 and TRBJ2-6; no clear D. The V end was cut by 1 base, the J end by 0 bases, with 7 bases between. The germline gives CDR1 MNHEY, CDR2 SVGAGI. This CDR3 has 16 amino acids. CDR3 DNA: TGTGCCAGCAGTTACTTGACCAACTCTGGGGCCAACGTCCTGACTTTC. It codes for CASSYLTNSGANVLTF.

This chain joins TRBV29-1 and TRBJ2-3; tentatively, D is TRBD2 (6 bases). Trimming left V 3 bases short and J 0 bases short, with 10 bases between. The CDR3 is made up of 14 amino acids. Germline V CDR1 and CDR2: SQVTM, ANQGSEA. In DNA, the CDR3 is TGCAGCGTTGACCGACTAGGGAGCACAGATACGCAGTATTTT. Residues: CSVDRLGSTDTQYF.

The chain recombines TRBV7-9 with TRBJ1-1; TRBD1 agrees at 9 bases. CDR3 length equals 13 residues. V trimming: 1 base; J trimming: 10 bases; junction bases outside the gene matches: 4. CDR1 is SEHNR and CDR2 is FQNEAQ in the germline V gene (reference sequence). DNA of the CDR3: TGTGCCAGCAGCTTAGGGGACAGGGACGGAGCTTTCTTT. It yields the protein CASSLGDRDGAFF.

This chain connects TRBV27 to TRBJ1-4; perhaps TRBD1 as D (6 bases). The CDR3 is made up of 18 amino acids. With 5 bases removed from V and 0 bases from J, the gap between germline ends came to 19 bases. Germline lookup yields CDR1 MNHEY and CDR2 SMNVEV (reference sequence). The CDR3 nucleotides are TGTGCCAGCAGTCCCGAAACTAGGGGGTTTGCAACTAATGAAAAACTGTTTTTT. It codes for CASSPETRGFATNEKLFF.

The chain is built from TRBV6-5 and TRBJ1-2; no reliable D call. The CDR3 has 13 amino acids. V lost 6 bases, J lost 4 bases, and 12 bases lay in between. The germline V gene encodes CDR1 MNHEY and CDR2 SVGAGI. CDR3 in amino acids: CASRGDLTYGYTF. DNA for the CDR3: TGTGCCAGCAGGGGAGATCTCACCTATGGCTACACCTTC.

The chain links TRBV10-2 to TRBJ2-1; D perhaps matches TRBD2 (5 bases). Trimming removed 7 bases from V and 2 bases from J, with 12 bases in between. The CDR3 contains 14 residues. Germline loops: CDR1 WSHSY, CDR2 SAAADI. The CDR3 is CASTAGHPYNEQFF. As DNA, the CDR3 is TGCGCCAGCACCGCGGGTCACCCCTACAATGAGCAGTTCTTC.

This chain uses TRBV7-2 with TRBJ1-1; tentatively, D is TRBD1 (5 bases). Germline V CDR1 and CDR2: SGHTA, FQGNSA. V was cut by 7 bases and J by 5 bases, with 17 bases left in between. The CDR3 consists of 14 residues. The CDR3 sequence: CASIEGTGRTEAFF. The CDR3 coding sequence is TGTGCCAGCATCGAAGGGACGGGAAGGACTGAAGCTTTCTTT.

The rearrangement uses TRBV5-1 and TRBJ1-5; 10 bases agree with TRBD1. CDR3 length equals 14 residues. V gave up 5 bases and J gave up 8 bases; unmatched junction bases: 7. Per the germline V gene, CDR1 is SGHRS and CDR2 is YFSETQ. As DNA, the CDR3 is TGCGCCAGCAGTTCCGGACAGGGGGGTGAGCCCCAGCATTTT. It yields the protein CASSSGQGGEPQHF. Filled out from reference TRBV5-1 and TRBJ1-5, the complete variable domain reads KAGVTQTPRYLIKTRGQQVTLSCSPISGHRSVSWYQQTPGQGLQFLFEYFSETQRNKGNFPGRFSGRQFSNSRSEMNVSTLELGDSALYLCASSSGQGGEPQHFGDGTRLSIL.